These 9 T cell receptor beta chains originate from one sample sequenced in a study of cytomegalovirus exposure and HLA in healthy donors. The PCR made use of 60 Vbeta and 13 Jbeta primers. TCRdb's table, derived via immunoSEQ multiplex PCR, lists solely in-frame clones and lacks some. Altogether fewer than 200,000 clones are present, about 81% being singletons, with the ten largest covering 2% to 2.5%. The sequencing sample was made of PBMCs. These receptor sequences come from a woman aged 25-40 years in good health and CMV-seronegative.

This chain's CDR3 is CASRGARSGANVLTF. CDR3 in DNA: TGTGCCAGCAGGGGAGCTAGGTCTGGGGCCAACGTCCTGACTTTC. The chain uses TRBV27 and TRBJ2-6, with a weak D call TRBD2 (5 bases). Trimming took 6 bases from V and 1 from J, leaving 10 bases between them. Germline V gene lookup returns CDR1 MNHEY and CDR2 SMNVEV (reference sequence). The CDR3 covers 15 residues.

The V gene is TRBV6-5, the J gene TRBJ1-1, with TRBD1 matching 9 bases. Germline V lookup: CDR1 MNHEY, CDR2 SVGAGI. Trimming at V came to 7 bases and at J to 1 base, leaving 7 bases not matched to a gene. The CDR3 length is 15 residues. The CDR3 region has the DNA TGTGCCAGCAACAAGGACAGGGGAACGAACACTGAAGCTTTCTTT. It encodes CASNKDRGTNTEAFF.

The V and J genes are TRBV21-1 and TRBJ1-3; no DNA check was done on the table's D call, TRBD1. TRBV21-1 is a known pseudogene. The CDR3 is 17 amino acids. The CDR3 sequence: CASSKTRQEKSGNTIYF. CDR3 DNA: TGTGCCAGCAGCAAGACCAGACAGGAAAAATCTGGAAACACCATATATTTT.

The gene calls are TRBV28 and TRBJ1-6; D possibly corresponds to TRBD1 (6 bases). The V gene's germline CDR1 is MDHEN and CDR2 SYDVKM. V lost 5 bases, J lost 4 bases, and 9 bases lay in between. This CDR3 spans 14 amino acids. The CDR3 DNA reads as TGTGCCAGCAGTCGACAGGTTTATAATTCACCCCTCCACTTT. This encodes CASSRQVYNSPLHF.

The rearrangement uses TRBV2 and TRBJ1-2; 7 nucleotides line up with TRBD1. CDR1 is SNHLY, CDR2 FYNNEI, per germline. Trimming removed 11 bases from V and 1 base from J; junction bases left unmatched: 7. CDR3 size: 13 residues. The CDR3 here is CAGTGDFNYGYTF. The CDR3 coding sequence is TGTGCCGGAACAGGGGACTTTAACTATGGCTACACCTTC.

The chain joins TRBV28 to TRBJ2-3; possible D gene TRBD1, 6 bases. Germline assignment: CDR1 MDHEN and CDR2 SYDVKM. Between the trimmed V and J ends, which lost 3 bases and 2 bases, there was a span of 12 bases. The CDR3 sequence is 15 residues long. The CDR3: CASSLTGTVTDTQYF. In DNA, the CDR3 is TGTGCCAGCAGTTTGACAGGCACCGTCACAGATACGCAGTATTTT.

The V call is TRBV27, the J call TRBJ2-1; 8 nucleotides line up with TRBD1. The germline gives CDR1 MNHEY, CDR2 SMNVEV (reference sequence). This CDR3 has 15 amino acids. With 4 bases clipped from V and 8 bases from J, the junction kept 10 bases outside the gene matches. CDR3 sequence (DNA): TGTGCCAGCAGTTCGCCCGGGACAGGAGGCCATGAGCAGTTCTTC. Translating it yields CASSSPGTGGHEQFF.

The V call is TRBV7-9, the J call TRBJ1-6; D possibly corresponds to TRBD1 (5 bases). CDR3 length equals 16 residues. Germline V gene sequence: CDR1 SEHNR, CDR2 FQNEAQ (reference sequence). V gave up 1 base and J gave up 10 bases, with 17 bases separating them. CDR3 sequence: CASSLDIPLAGSPLHF. The CDR3, as DNA: TGTGCCAGCAGCTTAGATATTCCCCTGGCAGGGTCACCCCTCCACTTT.

The rearrangement links TRBV6-1 to TRBJ2-2, with TRBD1 identical over 12 bases. The CDR3 is 20 amino acids. With 4 bases clipped from V and 4 bases from J, the junction kept 16 bases outside the gene matches. Germline CDR1 reads MNHNS; CDR2 reads SASEGT. CDR3 residues: CASSVTGTGGAFSGTGELFF. CDR3 sequence (DNA): TGTGCCAGCAGTGTAACCGGGACAGGGGGCGCATTTTCGGGCACCGGGGAGCTGTTTTTT.